This paragraph reports one T cell receptor beta chain. Its antigen is not identified. Patients had received no treatment of any kind before thyroid surgery. In the original analysis: A distant-metastasis classifier for papillary thyroid cancer was built using CDR3 differences across clinicopathological groups. TCRdb reprocessed the PCR reads using MiXCR. These V and J calls originate from TCRdb's pipeline instead of the authors' own analysis. The sample has 40,000 or so clones, around 16% seen once. The sample is drawn from a study of metastatic and nonmetastatic thyroid tumors. Study-wide context: Patients with malignant and benign thyroid disease provided blood and tumor or nodule tissue, whose repertoires were compared.

Study results and limitations: For both blood and tumor, malignant thyroid tumors reportedly showed significantly higher TCR beta diversity than benign nodules did.

Germline V gene sequence: CDR1 SGHAT, CDR2 FQNNGV. With 0 bases removed from V and 7 bases from J, the gap between germline ends came to 19 bases. This CDR3 has 16 amino acids. The sequencing sample was made of tumor tissue. This chain uses TRBV11-2 with TRBJ2-7; unclear D gene. This clonotype originated in a female donor with papillary thyroid cancer or a benign thyroid nodule (not recorded which). Some clones in this sample may be carry-over from other donors' samples. CDR3 in DNA: TGTGCCAGCAGCTTAGAAAACTGGCCACTGTCTTGGGAGCAGTACTTC. It codes for CASSLENWPLSWEQYF.